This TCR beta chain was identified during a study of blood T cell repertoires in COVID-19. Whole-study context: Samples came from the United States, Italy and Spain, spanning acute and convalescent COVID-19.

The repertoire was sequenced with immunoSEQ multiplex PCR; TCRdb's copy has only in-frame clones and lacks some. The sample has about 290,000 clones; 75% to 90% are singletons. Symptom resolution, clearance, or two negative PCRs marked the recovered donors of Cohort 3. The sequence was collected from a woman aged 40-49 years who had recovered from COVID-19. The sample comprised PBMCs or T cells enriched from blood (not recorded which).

CDR3 coding DNA: TGTGCCAGCAGCGCCCGACAGGGGGCCGCATATTCTAACTATGGCTACACCTTC. This gives the protein CASSARQGAAYSNYGYTF. The chain combines TRBV5-5 with TRBJ1-2, with 10 bases matching TRBD1. The CDR3 is 18 residues long. J was trimmed by 0 bases and V by 4 bases; bases with no gene match: 12. Germline V gene sequence: CDR1 SGHKS, CDR2 YYEKEE (reference sequence).